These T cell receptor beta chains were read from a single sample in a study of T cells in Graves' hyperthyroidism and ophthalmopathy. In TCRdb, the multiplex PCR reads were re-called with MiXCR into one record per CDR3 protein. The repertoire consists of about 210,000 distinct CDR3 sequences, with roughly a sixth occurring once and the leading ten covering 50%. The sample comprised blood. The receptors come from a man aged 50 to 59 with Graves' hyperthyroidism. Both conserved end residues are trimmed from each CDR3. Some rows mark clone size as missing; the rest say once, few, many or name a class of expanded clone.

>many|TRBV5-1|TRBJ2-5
ASSSTGAQETQY
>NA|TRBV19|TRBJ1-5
ASSIQSGNQPQH
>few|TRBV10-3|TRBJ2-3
AISIYRDTQY
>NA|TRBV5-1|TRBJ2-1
ASSFGQGYLDEQF
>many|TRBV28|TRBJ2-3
ASITGSTDTQY
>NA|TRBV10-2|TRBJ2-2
ASTRSLEGSGELF
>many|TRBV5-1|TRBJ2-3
ASSPGTSVWDTQY
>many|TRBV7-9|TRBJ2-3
ASTSGALRSDTQY
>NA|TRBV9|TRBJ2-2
ASSSPPGELF
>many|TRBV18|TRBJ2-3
ASGRDSMDTQY
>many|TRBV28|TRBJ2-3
ASSQLAETTDTQY
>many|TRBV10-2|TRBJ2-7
ASSDTSSGETYEQY
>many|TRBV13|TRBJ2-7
ASSQRAGRVSYEQY
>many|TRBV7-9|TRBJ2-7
ASSLGRSPGLDDEQY
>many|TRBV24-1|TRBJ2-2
ATEQGDTGELF
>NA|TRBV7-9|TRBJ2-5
ASSQRTSGQETQY
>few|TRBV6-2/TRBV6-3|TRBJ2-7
ASSRTGISYEQY
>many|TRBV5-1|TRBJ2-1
ASSLEGSFSSYNEQF
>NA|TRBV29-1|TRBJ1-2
SVQPSTAGGYT
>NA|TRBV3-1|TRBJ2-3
ASSQWTSGSGTDTQY
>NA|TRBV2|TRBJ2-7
ASKEGYEQY
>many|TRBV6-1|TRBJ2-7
ASSEEDSFGEQY
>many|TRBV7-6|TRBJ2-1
ASSSSGSGYNEQF
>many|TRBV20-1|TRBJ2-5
SARRTNQETQY
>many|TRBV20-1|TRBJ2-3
SASPGQHTQY
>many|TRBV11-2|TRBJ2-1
ASSLQVSSYNEQF
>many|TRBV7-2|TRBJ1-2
ASSRPGGSHYGYT
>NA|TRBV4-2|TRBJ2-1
ASSQPPRDRGLHEQF
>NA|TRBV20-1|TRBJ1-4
SAGGTWEKLF
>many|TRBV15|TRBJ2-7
ATSRDLGSSETYEQY
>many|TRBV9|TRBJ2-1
ASSVGTAFYNEQF
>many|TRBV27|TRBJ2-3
ASKGLAGGSDTQY